The next 19 T cell receptor beta chains were all read from a single sample in a study of blood T cell repertoires in COVID-19. Measured with immunoSEQ multiplex PCR; TCRdb has only the in-frame clones, and not every one. The sample lists about 200,000 clones; 65% to 90% were seen once. The sequencing sample was made of PBMCs or T cells enriched from blood (not recorded which). These receptors were obtained from a woman aged 45-65 years with acute COVID-19.

CDR3 in DNA: TGTGCCAGTAGTATCAAGACAGGCCTGGCTTCACCCCTCCACTTT. This encodes CASSIKTGLASPLHF. This sequence joins TRBV19 and TRBJ1-6; a possible D gene is TRBD1 (6 bases). The CDR3 totals 15 residues. The ends were cut back, 3 bases at V and 9 bases at J, with 15 bases in the middle. Germline values: CDR1 LNHDA, CDR2 SQIVND (reference sequence).

V gene TRBV5-1 combines with J gene TRBJ2-1; 15 bases fit TRBD2. CDR1 SGHRS and CDR2 YFSETQ come from the germline V gene. The CDR3 extends over 17 amino acids. V was clipped by 5 bases and J by 4 bases; unmatched bases: 7. The CDR3: CASRPGLAGGSYNEQFF. Written as DNA, the CDR3 is TGCGCCAGCAGACCGGGACTAGCGGGGGGATCGTACAATGAGCAGTTCTTC. Full variable domain (remainder filled in from reference TRBV5-1 and TRBJ2-1): KAGVTQTPRYLIKTRGQQVTLSCSPISGHRSVSWYQQTPGQGLQFLFEYFSETQRNKGNFPGRFSGRQFSNSRSEMNVSTLELGDSALYLCASRPGLAGGSYNEQFFGPGTRLTVL.

The chain carries TRBV6-2 or TRBV6-3 and TRBJ2-7, with TRBD2 as a possible D gene (5 bases). This CDR3 is 15 amino acids long. Trimming shortened V by 5 bases and J by 2 bases, and 16 bases separated the two germline ends. Germline lookup yields CDR1 MNHEY and CDR2 SVGEGT. Here the CDR3 DNA reads TGTGCCAGCAGTGACCGTGGTAGCGTGACCTACGAGCAGTACTTC. Translated, it gives CASSDRGSVTYEQYF.

The sample holds a few counts of this clone. The chain has TRBV3-1 (or the pseudogene TRBV3-2) and TRBJ2-7; 8 nucleotides agree with TRBD1. The CDR3 is made up of 16 amino acids. The J segment lost 0 bases and the V segment lost 8 bases, leaving 12 bases of the junction unmatched. From germline, CDR1 is LGHDT and CDR2 YNNKEL (reference sequence). The DNA of the CDR3 is TGTGCCAGCCATACTTCAAACGACAGGGGCTCCTACGAGCAGTACTTC. It codes for CASHTSNDRGSYEQYF.

The chain is built from TRBV2 and TRBJ2-5; TRBD1 might be the D (5 bases). V was cut by 6 bases and J by 5 bases, with 16 bases left in between. Germline CDR1 and CDR2: SNHLY and FYNNEI. This CDR3 is built from 14 residues. In nucleotides, the CDR3 is TGTGCCAGCAGGACAGACCTGCCCCTTGAGACCCAGTACTTC. Translating gives CASRTDLPLETQYF.

The chain has TRBV6-2 or TRBV6-3 and TRBJ1-1, with D unclear. Trimming removed 5 bases at V and 0 bases at J, with 4 bases between. This CDR3 contains 12 residues. The germline gives CDR1 MNHEY, CDR2 SVGEGT. CDR3 region: CASSRLNTEAFF. Here the CDR3 DNA reads TGTGCCAGCAGTCGGTTGAACACTGAAGCTTTCTTT.

The genes are TRBV6-4 and TRBJ1-5; TRBD1 matches at 10 bases. Germline CDR1 MRHNA, CDR2 SNTAGT. The CDR3 loop spans 14 amino acids. The V segment lost 4 bases and the J segment 7 bases; nucleotides outside the gene matches: 4. CDR3: CASSAGQGMQPQHF. The CDR3 nucleotides read TGTGCCAGCAGTGCGGGACAGGGGATGCAGCCCCAGCATTTT.

The chain recombines TRBV7-2 with TRBJ1-1, with 9 nucleotides matching TRBD1. CDR1 is SGHTA, CDR2 FQGNSA, per germline. This CDR3 has 14 amino acids. J lost 5 bases, V lost 3 bases, and 4 bases had no gene match. The CDR3 reads CASSFSDRGTEAFF. In nucleotides, the CDR3 is TGTGCCAGCAGCTTTTCCGACAGGGGGACTGAAGCTTTCTTT.

This clone appeared a few times. J is TRBJ1-2 and V is TRBV7-2; D is perhaps TRBD1 (6 bases). The CDR3 runs to 14 residues. Germline V CDR1 and CDR2: SGHTA, FQGNSA. V lost 2 bases and J lost 8, with 15 bases in between. The DNA of the CDR3 is TGTGCCAGCAGCTTAAATCTGGGGGCTGGAGGCTACACCTTC. This translates into CASSLNLGAGGYTF.

This clone was counted only a few times. The J gene is TRBJ2-7, the V gene TRBV15; 7 bases match TRBD1. Germline V CDR1 and CDR2: LNHNV, YYDKDF (reference sequence). This CDR3 is built from 17 residues. Unmatched junction bases numbered 14, after V lost 3 bases and J lost 3 bases. The CDR3 region is CATSSVYTGTEYYEQYF. CDR3 bases: TGTGCCACCAGCAGCGTCTATACCGGGACAGAGTACTACGAGCAGTACTTC. The full variable domain, in which reference TRBV15 and TRBJ2-7 provide the parts outside the CDR3, is DAMVIQNPRYQVTQFGKPVTLSCSQTLNHNVMYWYQQKSSQAPKLLFHYYDKDFNNEADTPDNFQSRRPNTSFCFLDIRSPGLGDTAMYLCATSSVYTGTEYYEQYFGPGTRLTVT.

This chain joins TRBV5-4 and TRBJ1-3; 7 bases are a match to TRBD1. CDR3 size: 16 residues. The ends lost 4 bases at V and 6 bases at J; junction bases unmatched: 13. Germline V gene data show CDR1 as SGHNT and CDR2 as YYREEE (reference sequence). The CDR3 DNA reads TGTGCCAGCAGCCCATACCGGAACACAGGGGAAAACACCATATATTTT. Translation gives CASSPYRNTGENTIYF.

CDR3 sequence reads: CASSVKMGTSDSTDTQYF. The CDR3 nucleotides are TGTGCCAGCAGCGTCAAGATGGGGACTAGCGATAGCACAGATACGCAGTATTTT. The V and J genes are TRBV7-2 and TRBJ2-3; 10 bases fit TRBD2. With 5 bases clipped from V and 0 bases from J, the junction kept 11 bases outside the gene matches. Germline V gives CDR1 SGHTA, CDR2 FQGNSA. The CDR3 sequence is 18 residues long.

The genes are TRBV21-1 and TRBJ1-1; TRBD1 was called by the table and not checked on the DNA. TRBV21-1 is labeled a pseudogene. CDR3 size: 12 residues. The CDR3 loop is CASSKGHTEAFF. CDR3 sequence (DNA): TGTGCCAGCAGCAAAGGGCACACTGAAGCTTTCTTT.

The chain couples TRBV20-1 to TRBJ1-3; no clear D gene. Germline CDR1 DFQATT, CDR2 SNEGSKA (reference sequence). V lost 5 bases to trimming and J lost 0 bases, with 11 bases between them. This CDR3 contains 14 residues. The CDR3 DNA follows: TGCAGTGCTGGTGACCTAGGCTCTGGAAACACCATATATTTT. This codes for CSAGDLGSGNTIYF.

The chain employs TRBV5-1 and TRBJ1-4; 10 bases align to TRBD1. CDR3 length: 14 amino acids. Germline assignment: CDR1 SGHRS and CDR2 YFSETQ. The V segment lost 4 bases and the J segment 11 bases; nucleotides outside the gene matches: 8. The CDR3 is CASSADRGRGKLFF. CDR3 sequence (DNA): TGCGCCAGCAGCGCAGACAGGGGGCGCGGGAAACTGTTTTTT.

This clone has a single count. The chain links TRBV5-4 to TRBJ2-3, with D perhaps matching TRBD2 (5 bases). Germline V gene lookup returns CDR1 SGHNT and CDR2 YYREEE (reference sequence). CDR3 length equals 15 residues. V lost 5 bases to trimming and J lost 2 bases, with 15 bases between them. DNA for the CDR3: TGTGCCAGCAGTCGACACGAGGGATTCACAGATACGCAGTATTTT. Protein: CASSRHEGFTDTQYF.

This chain joins TRBV6-2 or TRBV6-3 and TRBJ1-5, with D possibly matching TRBD1 (5 bases). The length of the CDR3 is 14 residues. V was cut by 0 bases and J by 4 bases, with 7 bases left in between. Germline V gives CDR1 MNHEY, CDR2 SVGEGT. The CDR3 nucleotides read TGTGCCAGCAGTTACTCGACAGAGAATCAGCCCCAGCATTTT. The encoded protein is CASSYSTENQPQHF.

This sequence joins TRBV27 and TRBJ2-1; TRBD2 might be the D (7 bases). CDR3 size: 16 residues. V lost 5 bases and J lost 5, with 19 bases in between. Per germline, CDR1 MNHEY and CDR2 SMNVEV (reference sequence). The CDR3: CASSLRRGGGDNEQFF. The CDR3 nucleotides read TGTGCCAGCAGTCTCCGGAGGGGGGGCGGTGACAATGAGCAGTTCTTC.

J is TRBJ2-7 and V is TRBV11-3; D perhaps matches TRBD2 (5 bases). CDR3 length equals 14 residues. The V and J ends lost 6 bases and 2 bases respectively, with 14 bases between them. Germline CDR1 and CDR2: SGHNT and YENEEA. CDR3 loop: CASSPGERAYEQYF. The CDR3 DNA reads TGTGCCAGCAGTCCTGGGGAGAGAGCCTACGAGCAGTACTTC.